The rows below give T cell receptor beta chains drawn from one sample of a study of cytomegalovirus exposure and HLA in healthy donors. Measured with immunoSEQ multiplex PCR; TCRdb has only the in-frame clones, and not every one. The sample has under 400,000 clones; 80% to 90% are singletons. The source material was PBMCs. Source of these receptors: a woman aged 18-35 years in good health and CMV-seronegative. Both conserved end residues are part of each CDR3. A D gene is named only where the DNA matches it firmly. Where a row states a size, it is once, few, many or the class of an expanded clone; other rows omit it.

j_call clone_size v_call d_call cdr3_nt cdr3_aa
TRBJ1-1 - TRBV12-5 TRBD1 TGTGCTAGTGGTTTGGGCGGACAGGGTGGGGGAGCTTTCTTT CASGLGGQGGGAFF
TRBJ2-7 once TRBV5-1 TRBD1 TGCGCCAGCAGCTTGGGCCCCCGACAGGGTGGGGTGTACGAGCAGTACTTC CASSLGPRQGGVYEQYF
TRBJ1-1 - TRBV28 - TGTGCCAGCAGTTTGAGTCGCACAGGGAACACTGAAGCTTTCTTT CASSLSRTGNTEAFF
TRBJ1-5 - TRBV28 - TGTGCCAGCAGGTCGGGAGATCAGCCCCAGCATTTT CASRSGDQPQHF
TRBJ2-1 - TRBV15 TRBD1 TGTGCCACCAGCCTACCGGGGACAGGGAGGAATGAGCAGTTCTTC CATSLPGTGRNEQFF
TRBJ2-1 - TRBV6-1 TRBD1 TGTGCCAGCAGGCCAATCGGGACAGGGATTTATGAGCAGTTCTTC CASRPIGTGIYEQFF
TRBJ1-5 - TRBV27 - TGTGCCAGCAGTCCTCAGGGGTTTTCTAATCAGCCCCAGCATTTT CASSPQGFSNQPQHF
TRBJ1-4 - TRBV30 TRBD1 TGTGCCTGTTCTCCGGGACAGGGTTTGCGGGAAAAACTGTTTTTT CACSPGQGLREKLFF
TRBJ2-2 - TRBV7-8 TRBD1 TGTGCCAGCAGTTCCGGGACAGGGAACACCGGGGAGCTGTTTTTT CASSSGTGNTGELFF
TRBJ2-7 - TRBV10-3 TRBD2 TGTGCCATCAGGCCTACTAGCGGGGGGGCCTCGGTCGAGCAGTACTTC CAIRPTSGGASVEQYF
TRBJ2-3 once TRBV7-9 TRBD2 TGTGCCAGCAGCTTAGGGACTAGCCGGGGGACAGATACGCAGTATTTT CASSLGTSRGTDTQYF
TRBJ1-4 - TRBV5-8 TRBD1 TGTGCCAGCAGCTTGGCGAGGGGGCCGGCGGATGAAAAACTGTTTTTT CASSLARGPADEKLFF
TRBJ2-2 - TRBV5-1 TRBD1 TGCGCCAGCAGCTTGGACAGGGGGCAGGTCACCGGGGAGCTGTTTTTT CASSLDRGQVTGELFF